These 23 T cell receptor beta chains were sequenced from one sample in a study of blood T cell repertoires in COVID-19. Libraries were prepared by immunoSEQ multiplex PCR; TCRdb keeps only in-frame clonotypes and omits some of them. The sample consists of about 160,000 clones, 65% to 80% of them appearing once. Sample: peripheral blood. All receptors derive from a man aged 55 to 70 with acute or convalescent COVID-19.

V is TRBV5-4 and J is TRBJ1-2; 8 bases match TRBD1. The CDR3 has 14 amino acids. Losses at the gene ends were 4 bases for V and 2 bases for J; bases not matched to a gene: 4. Per the germline V gene, CDR1 is SGHNT and CDR2 is YYREEE (reference sequence). CDR3 amino acids: CASSIGDRNYGYTF. CDR3 DNA sequence: TGTGCCAGCAGCATAGGGGACAGGAACTATGGCTACACCTTC.

In DNA form, the CDR3 reads TGTGCCAGCAGCCAATGGGACACAACCAAAAACATTCAGTACTTC. Protein product: CASSQWDTTKNIQYF. V is TRBV3-1 (or the pseudogene TRBV3-2) and J is TRBJ2-4; possible D gene TRBD1, 6 bases. The CDR3 is 15 amino acids. Trimming cost V 2 bases and J 2 bases, with 10 bases left between them. Germline V CDR1 and CDR2: LGHDT, YNNKEL (reference sequence).

The V call is TRBV12-2, the J call TRBJ2-1; the table's D call, TRBD2, has no DNA check behind it. TRBV12-2 is a pseudogene segment. The CDR3 is made up of 17 amino acids. The CDR3 coding sequence is TGTGCAAGTCGCTTAGCGCTAGCGGGGGACTCCTACAATGAGCAGTTCTTC. The encoded protein is CASRLALAGDSYNEQFF.

This clone was counted between two and nine times. The V gene is TRBV5-4, the J gene TRBJ2-7; D ambiguous. V dropped 0 bases and J dropped 1 base, with 5 bases sitting between them. From germline, CDR1 is SGHNT and CDR2 YYREEE (reference sequence). This CDR3 has 13 residues. The CDR3 nucleotides read TGTGCCAGCAGCTTGGACGAGTCCTACGAGCAGTACTTC. Protein product: CASSLDESYEQYF. The entire variable domain, with the rest obtained from reference TRBV5-4 and TRBJ2-7, is as follows: ETGVTQSPTHLIKTRGQQVTLRCSSQSGHNTVSWYQQALGQGPQFIFQYYREEENGRGNFPPRFSGLQFPNYSSELNVNALELDDSALYLCASSLDESYEQYFGPGTRLTVT.

This clone was observed a few times. The chain carries TRBV7-9 and TRBJ1-4; the match to TRBD1 covers 7 bases. This CDR3 contains 16 residues. Losses at the gene ends were 5 bases for V and 7 bases for J; bases not matched to a gene: 13. Looked up from germline, CDR1 is SEHNR and CDR2 is FQNEAQ (reference sequence). The CDR3 region is CASSHGAEGAGEKLFF. The CDR3, as DNA: TGTGCCAGCAGCCACGGGGCGGAGGGGGCCGGTGAAAAACTGTTTTTT.

The genes are TRBV28 and TRBJ1-2; 9 nucleotides line up with TRBD1. Germline loops: CDR1 MDHEN, CDR2 SYDVKM. The CDR3 is made up of 13 amino acids. With 6 bases clipped from V and 4 bases from J, the junction kept 3 bases outside the gene matches. The CDR3 DNA sequence: TGTGCCAGCAGACAACAGGGGGCCTATGGCTACACCTTC. Residues: CASRQQGAYGYTF.

This clone was recorded a few times. The CDR3 protein is CASSLGQGLYNEQFF. The CDR3 nucleotides are TGTGCCAGCAGCTTGGGACAGGGCTTATACAATGAGCAGTTCTTC. The rearrangement joins TRBV11-2 to TRBJ2-1; 9 positions agree with TRBD1. The V and J ends lost 3 bases and 4 bases, in that order; junction bases with no gene match: 4. The CDR3 is 15 residues long. CDR1 and CDR2 from the germline V gene are SGHAT and FQNNGV.

This chain joins TRBV4-3 and TRBJ2-7; 7 nucleotides line up with TRBD1. V was pared by 1 base and J by 2 bases, with 14 bases of the junction left unmatched. This CDR3 region has 18 residues. CDR1 and CDR2 (germline): LGHNA, YSLEER. The CDR3 nucleotides are TGCGCCAGCAGCCAAGGACCCACCGGGACAGTAGAGCCCTACGAGCAGTACTTC. Amino acids: CASSQGPTGTVEPYEQYF.

The chain recombines TRBV21-1 with TRBJ2-5; the table calls TRBD2, which could not be checked here. TRBV21-1 is marked as a pseudogene. This CDR3 contains 17 residues. CDR3 region: CASNPGRGGMDQETQYF. The DNA for the CDR3 is TGTGCCAGCAACCCCGGTAGGGGGGGTATGGACCAAGAGACCCAGTACTTC.

This clone occurred once. This chain connects TRBV18 to TRBJ1-2; perhaps TRBD1 as D (6 bases). The CDR3 contains 15 residues. Germline CDR1 is KGHSH and CDR2 is LQKENI. V was trimmed by 3 bases and J by 5 bases, leaving 16 bases between them. Here the CDR3 DNA reads TGTGCCAGCTCACCCGAACCGGGACACCCATATGGCTACACCTTC. Its translation: CASSPEPGHPYGYTF.

This sequence joins TRBV24-1 and TRBJ1-2, with D unclear. V was shortened by 5 bases and J by 2 bases, with 5 bases between the two germline ends. The CDR3 covers 12 residues. CDR1 and CDR2 from the germline V gene are KGHDR and SFDVKD. CDR3: CATSVSNYGYTF. In nucleotides, the CDR3 is TGTGCCACCAGTGTGAGCAACTATGGCTACACCTTC.

The chain recombines TRBV2 with TRBJ1-5, with TRBD1 as a possible D gene (6 bases). V was shortened by 10 bases and J by 0 bases, with 19 bases between the two germline ends. Germline V lookup: CDR1 SNHLY, CDR2 FYNNEI. The CDR3 covers 16 residues. CDR3 in amino acids: CATKSQRGNSNQPQHF. DNA of the CDR3: TGTGCCACCAAATCTCAAAGGGGGAATAGCAATCAGCCCCAGCATTTT.

The chain recombines TRBV29-1 with TRBJ2-1; 7 nucleotides line up with TRBD1. This CDR3 is built from 17 residues. CDR1 and CDR2 (germline): SQVTM, ANQGSEA. Unmatched junction bases numbered 14, after V lost 6 bases and J lost 0 bases. The CDR3 sequence is CSVVALMTGSSYNEQFF. The CDR3, as DNA: TGCAGCGTCGTGGCCCTAATGACAGGGAGCTCCTACAATGAGCAGTTCTTC.

V gene TRBV7-2 combines with J gene TRBJ2-3; D is possibly TRBD1 (6 bases). This CDR3 has 18 residues. Germline CDR1 reads SGHTA; CDR2 reads FQGNSA. V was cut by 2 bases and J by 0 bases, with 18 bases left in between. The CDR3 protein is CASSLKRGGGSSTDTQYF. CDR3 coding DNA: TGTGCCAGCAGCTTAAAGAGGGGTGGGGGCTCTAGCACAGATACGCAGTATTTT.

The chain joins TRBV7-9 to TRBJ2-2, with TRBD2 matching over 8 bases. Germline V lookup: CDR1 SEHNR, CDR2 FQNEAQ (reference sequence). This CDR3 is 16 amino acids long. The V gene end was trimmed by 5 bases and the J gene end by 6 bases; junction bases not matched to a gene: 11. Here the CDR3 reads CASSLPGGRGSGELFF. The DNA for the CDR3 is TGTGCCAGCAGCCTCCCGGGAGGGAGGGGTTCCGGGGAGCTGTTTTTT.

The V and J genes are TRBV11-2 and TRBJ2-5; 11 bases agree with TRBD2. V gave up 0 bases and J gave up 2 bases; unmatched junction bases: 11. Looked up from germline, CDR1 is SGHAT and CDR2 is FQNNGV. This CDR3 is 19 amino acids long. CDR3 in DNA: TGTGCCAGCAGCTTAGATTTTCTAGCGGGGGGCCCTACTCAAGAGACCCAGTACTTC. Protein product: CASSLDFLAGGPTQETQYF.

The V and J genes are TRBV11-2 and TRBJ2-7; a weak D match, TRBD1 (6 bases). The V and J ends lost 7 bases and 0 bases respectively, with 19 bases between them. Germline V gene lookup returns CDR1 SGHAT and CDR2 FQNNGV. CDR3 length equals 16 residues. DNA for the CDR3: TGTGCCAGCAACTCAGCCTCCGGGACAACCTCCTACGAGCAGTACTTC. Protein product: CASNSASGTTSYEQYF.

This chain connects TRBV9 to TRBJ2-2, with 10 bases lining up with TRBD1. This CDR3 contains 16 residues. Germline lookup yields CDR1 SGDLS and CDR2 YYNGEE. The trim removed 0 bases at V and 6 bases at J, leaving 5 bases unmatched. The CDR3 DNA follows: TGTGCCAGCAGCGTAGGGAGACAGGGGGCCTCCGGGGAGCTGTTTTTT. Translating gives CASSVGRQGASGELFF.

This clone has a handful of counts. The chain recombines TRBV10-3 with TRBJ2-7; D ambiguous. This CDR3 has 12 residues. Trimming took off 3 bases at V and 3 bases at J, with 6 bases between the two ends. Germline V gives CDR1 ENHRY, CDR2 SYGVKD. CDR3 bases: TGTGCCATCAGTGAAGACAACTACGAGCAGTACTTC. Translated, it gives CAISEDNYEQYF.

V and J are TRBV12-5 and TRBJ1-2; TRBD1 is a possible D gene (6 bases). Germline V gene lookup returns CDR1 LGHNT and CDR2 FRNRAP. V gave up 0 bases and J gave up 7 bases, with 9 bases separating them. The CDR3 totals 13 residues. The CDR3 DNA sequence: TGTGCTAGTGGTTTGGTACAACAGGGTGGCTACACCTTC. Its translation: CASGLVQQGGYTF.

This clone was counted only a few times. The chain joins TRBV6-2 or TRBV6-3 to TRBJ1-5; D not certain. In germline, CDR1 is MNHEY, CDR2 SVGEGT. Trimming took off 5 bases at V and 4 bases at J, with 9 bases between the two ends. The CDR3 consists of 13 residues. In DNA, the CDR3 is TGTGCCAGCAGTCCCCTCGGGAATCAGCCCCAGCATTTT. Translation: CASSPLGNQPQHF.

V is TRBV7-2 and J is TRBJ1-2; the match to TRBD1 covers 8 bases. Per germline, CDR1 SGHTA and CDR2 FQGNSA. CDR3 length equals 15 residues. Trimming cost V 5 bases and J 0 bases; bases outside gene matches: 5. CDR3 in amino acids: CASSPDRGPNYGYTF. As DNA, the CDR3 is TGTGCCAGCAGCCCTGACAGGGGTCCTAACTATGGCTACACCTTC.

The J gene is TRBJ2-3, the V gene TRBV6-5, with D perhaps TRBD2 (6 bases). This CDR3 is 13 amino acids long. Germline V gives CDR1 MNHEY, CDR2 SVGAGI. Deletions cut 7 bases from V and 2 bases from J, with 10 bases between. The CDR3 reads CASKGLNTDTQYF. The CDR3 nucleotides are TGTGCCAGCAAGGGACTCAACACAGATACGCAGTATTTT.